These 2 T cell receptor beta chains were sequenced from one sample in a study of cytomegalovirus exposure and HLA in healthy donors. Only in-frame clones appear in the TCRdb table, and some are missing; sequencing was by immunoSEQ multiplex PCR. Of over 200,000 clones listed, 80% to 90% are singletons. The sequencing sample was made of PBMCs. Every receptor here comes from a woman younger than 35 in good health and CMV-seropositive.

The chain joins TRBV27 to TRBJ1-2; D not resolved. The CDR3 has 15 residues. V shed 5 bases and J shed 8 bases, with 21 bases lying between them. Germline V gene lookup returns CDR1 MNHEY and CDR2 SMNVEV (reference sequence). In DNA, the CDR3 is TGTGCCAGCAGTCTCCTAACCGGGAGCCCATCCGGCTACACCTTC. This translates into CASSLLTGSPSGYTF.

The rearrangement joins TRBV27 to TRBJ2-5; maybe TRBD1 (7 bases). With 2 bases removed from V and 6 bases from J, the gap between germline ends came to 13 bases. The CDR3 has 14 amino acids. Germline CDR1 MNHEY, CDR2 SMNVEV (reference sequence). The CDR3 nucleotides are TGTGCCAGCAGTTTACGCCGGAGGGGGCAGACCCAGTACTTC. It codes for CASSLRRRGQTQYF.